This T cell receptor (beta chain) was recorded in a study of blood T cell repertoires in COVID-19. Looking at the study overall: Material from acute and convalescent COVID-19 was sourced from the United States, Italy and Spain. PBMCs, B-cell-depleted T cells, or T cells were the source of the cDNA or gDNA that made up the material.

Trimming left V 9 bases short and J 0 bases short, with 14 bases between. The germline V gene has CDR1 LNHNV and CDR2 YYDKDF (reference sequence). The CDR3 has 15 amino acids. Original data processing: Estimation of nucleated cell counts relied on the amplification of reference gene primers. This table comes from immunoSEQ multiplex PCR, and its TCRdb copy is limited to in-frame clones, with some not included. From that table come the V and J calls and clone size; the DNA was used to work out D and trimming. The table includes approximately 75,000 clones, around 72% detected once. The chain recombines TRBV15 with TRBJ2-2; D is perhaps TRBD1 (5 bases). The source of this sequence is a human donor with acute or convalescent COVID-19. The donor label of this sample is uncertain. Material: peripheral blood. The CDR3 nucleotides read TGTGCCACTTCGTCAGGGCTCGCGAACACCGGGGAGCTGTTTTTT. Translated, it gives CATSSGLANTGELFF.